These 8 T cell receptor beta chains originate from one sample sequenced in a study of cytomegalovirus exposure and HLA in healthy donors. The method was immunoSEQ multiplex PCR; TCRdb's version includes in-frame clones alone and lacks a portion of them. Here the sample spans approximately 180,000 clones, around nine tenths being singletons. Sequenced sample: PBMCs. All receptors come from a woman aged 25 to 45 in good health and CMV-seronegative.

This clone was picked up a small number of times. This rearrangement joins TRBV9 to TRBJ2-1; 12 bases align to TRBD2. Germline CDR1 SGDLS, CDR2 YYNGEE. The junction had 4 bases not matched to a gene; V was cut back by 1 base and J by 8 bases. CDR3 size: 15 residues. CDR3 in DNA: TGTGCCAGCAGCGTAAGACTAGCGGGGGCCGATGAGCAGTTCTTC. Its protein product is CASSVRLAGADEQFF.

The rearrangement uses TRBV14 and TRBJ1-2, with D unresolved. The CDR3 totals 15 residues. Germline V gene sequence: CDR1 SGHDN, CDR2 FVKESK. V gave up 4 bases and J gave up 3 bases, with 15 bases separating them. Here the CDR3 reads CASSRAGRMDYGYTF. CDR3 sequence (DNA): TGTGCCAGCAGCCGAGCGGGGAGGATGGACTATGGCTACACCTTC.

The rearrangement links TRBV6-5 to TRBJ1-2; D gene unclear. This CDR3 region has 12 residues. Germline V gives CDR1 MNHEY, CDR2 SVGAGI. V lost 8 bases and J 4 bases, leaving 11 bases between the germline ends. As DNA, the CDR3 is TGTGCCAGCCTGACCACGGGCTATGGCTACACCTTC. Translated, it gives CASLTTGYGYTF.

This chain uses TRBV19 with TRBJ2-3; D is perhaps TRBD1 (6 bases). V lost 1 base, J lost 2 bases, and 13 bases lay in between. CDR1 and CDR2 (germline): LNHDA, SQIVND (reference sequence). This CDR3 spans 16 amino acids. The chain's CDR3 is CASSIGGRGYTDTQYF. DNA for the CDR3: TGTGCCAGTAGTATAGGAGGCAGGGGATACACAGATACGCAGTATTTT.

V usage is TRBV13 and J usage is TRBJ2-2; the match to TRBD2 covers 9 bases. This CDR3 has 15 residues. V lost 5 bases to trimming and J lost 1 base; unmatched junction nucleotides: 2. Germline CDR1 reads PRHDT; CDR2 reads FYEKMQ (reference sequence). This chain's CDR3 is CASSVSGGNTGELFF. CDR3 coding DNA: TGTGCCAGCAGCGTTAGCGGGGGGAACACCGGGGAGCTGTTTTTT.

This chain joins TRBV11-2 and TRBJ2-7; 7 nucleotides match TRBD2. In germline, CDR1 is SGHAT, CDR2 FQNNGV. The CDR3 is 18 amino acids. V lost 1 base, J lost 3 bases, and 15 bases stayed unmatched. CDR3 DNA sequence: TGTGCCAGCAGCTTAGTTATCGGGAAAGCGGGGCCAAGCTACGAGCAGTACTTC. Amino acid sequence: CASSLVIGKAGPSYEQYF.

The chain links TRBV5-4 to TRBJ1-2; unclear D gene. The germline CDR1 and CDR2 sequences are SGHNT and YYREEE (reference sequence). There are 13 residues in the CDR3. The V end lost 0 bases, the J end lost 1 base, and 4 bases lay between the germline ends. The CDR3 DNA reads TGTGCCAGCAGCTTGGGGAGTAACTATGGCTACACCTTC. It specifies CASSLGSNYGYTF.

The chain is built from TRBV5-4 and TRBJ2-7; D is ambiguous. Germline loops: CDR1 SGHNT, CDR2 YYREEE (reference sequence). The germline V and J ends were trimmed by 1 base and 6 bases, with 8 bases remaining between them. CDR3 size: 12 residues. The CDR3, as DNA: TGTGCCAGCAGCTTGAACCCCGGCGAGCAGTACTTC. This encodes CASSLNPGEQYF.